Below are 18 T cell receptor beta chains sequenced from a single sample in a study of cytotoxic CD8 clonotypes in ibrutinib-treated CLL. The table came from immunoSEQ multiplex PCR; TCRdb's copy has only in-frame clones and leaves some out. The sample yields 250,000 or so clones, roughly 70% seen once. This sample comprised PBMCs, obtained after 24 months of ibrutinib treatment. These receptors were taken from a human donor with chronic lymphocytic leukemia.

The genes are TRBV28 and TRBJ2-7; D is ambiguous. The CDR3 runs to 13 residues. V dropped 3 bases and J dropped 3 bases, with 9 bases sitting between them. Per germline, CDR1 MDHEN and CDR2 SYDVKM. CDR3 loop: CASSFGGRYEQYF. The CDR3 coding sequence is TGTGCCAGCAGTTTTGGCGGACGCTACGAGCAGTACTTC.

About this clone itself: This sample also contains other DNA sequences that code for the same CDR3. The rearrangement joins TRBV9 to TRBJ2-3; maybe TRBD2 (6 bases). The CDR3 spans 15 residues. In germline, CDR1 is SGDLS, CDR2 YYNGEE. V dropped 2 bases and J dropped 0 bases, with 10 bases sitting between them. The DNA of the CDR3 is TGTGCCAGCAGCGTTTCCGGGACTAGCACAGATACGCAGTATTTT. It yields the protein CASSVSGTSTDTQYF.

This chain uses TRBV28 with TRBJ1-1, with TRBD1 matching 7 bases. This CDR3 has 13 amino acids. CDR1 and CDR2 from the germline V gene are MDHEN and SYDVKM. The ends lost 8 bases at V and 9 bases at J; junction bases unmatched: 12. The CDR3 spells CASRRDSAIQAFF. The CDR3 DNA reads as TGTGCCAGCCGCCGGGACAGCGCAATTCAAGCTTTCTTT.

CDR3 DNA sequence: TGTGCCAGCAGCGAAAGACAGGGGGGGTACAAGAACACCGGGGAGCTGTTTTTT. Encoded protein: CASSERQGGYKNTGELFF. The V call is TRBV9, the J call TRBJ2-2; 9 bases are shared with TRBD1. The germline V gene has CDR1 SGDLS and CDR2 YYNGEE. This CDR3 spans 18 amino acids. V lost 3 bases to trimming and J lost 1 base; unmatched junction nucleotides: 10.

The chain combines TRBV6-5 with TRBJ2-7, with D tentatively TRBD1 (5 bases). This CDR3 contains 15 residues. With 0 bases removed from V and 2 bases from J, the gap between germline ends came to 11 bases. Germline CDR1 is MNHEY and CDR2 is SVGAGI. The CDR3 loop reads CASSYSRIGAYEQYF. The CDR3 nucleotides are TGTGCCAGCAGTTACTCCCGAATAGGGGCCTACGAGCAGTACTTC.

The V gene is TRBV27, the J gene TRBJ1-4; D is unresolved. V lost 4 bases to trimming and J lost 3 bases, with 6 bases between them. The germline V gene encodes CDR1 MNHEY and CDR2 SMNVEV (reference sequence). This CDR3 spans 13 amino acids. The CDR3 bases are TGTGCCAGCAGTTCCTCATCTAATGAAAAACTGTTTTTT. Amino acid sequence: CASSSSSNEKLFF.

This chain links TRBV4-3 with TRBJ2-5; weak D call: TRBD2 (7 bases). The CDR3 has 15 residues. Germline loops: CDR1 LGHNA, CDR2 YSLEER. The V gene lost 1 base and the J gene lost 7 bases, with 16 bases spanning the gap. CDR3 in amino acids: CASSQGQGTGGTQYF. The CDR3 bases are TGCGCCAGCAGCCAAGGCCAGGGGACGGGGGGGACCCAGTACTTC.

The genes are TRBV9 and TRBJ2-2, with 7 bases lining up with TRBD1. J lost 5 bases, V lost 0 bases, and 7 bases had no gene match. The germline V gene has CDR1 SGDLS and CDR2 YYNGEE. The CDR3 is made up of 16 amino acids. The CDR3 coding sequence is TGTGCCAGCAGCGTAGGAGACAGGGCGGAGACCGGGGAGCTGTTTTTT. As protein: CASSVGDRAETGELFF.

The chain links TRBV7-9 to TRBJ2-7; D gene unclear. Germline assignment: CDR1 SEHNR and CDR2 FQNEAQ (reference sequence). The CDR3 contains 15 residues. The ends were cut back, 5 bases at V and 8 bases at J, with 22 bases in the middle. CDR3 in DNA: TGTGCCAGCAGCCCCGGCACCCCCGGGTTCGACAAGCAGTACTTC. It translates to CASSPGTPGFDKQYF.

This chain uses TRBV28 with TRBJ2-5; D is undetermined. CDR3 size: 15 residues. The V end was cut by 3 bases, the J end by 6 bases, with 17 bases between. Germline V lookup: CDR1 MDHEN, CDR2 SYDVKM. The CDR3 DNA follows: TGTGCCAGCAGTTTCGGACCGCAAAGGGCGCAGACCCAGTACTTC. This gives the protein CASSFGPQRAQTQYF.

The gene calls are TRBV6-6 and TRBJ2-3; tentatively, D is TRBD2 (5 bases). CDR1 is MNHNY, CDR2 SVGAGI, per germline (reference sequence). The CDR3 sequence is 14 residues long. Deletions cut 8 bases from V and 1 base from J, with 13 bases between. In DNA, the CDR3 is TGTGCCAGCTCCTTCCGGGGAGGCACAGATACGCAGTATTTT. Its protein is CASSFRGGTDTQYF.

The chain's CDR3 is CASSRTPSQTQYF. The CDR3 DNA reads TGTGCCAGCAGTCGAACCCCCTCCCAGACCCAGTACTTC. The V gene is TRBV27, the J gene TRBJ2-5; D unclear. In germline, CDR1 is MNHEY, CDR2 SMNVEV (reference sequence). V lost 5 bases and J lost 6, with 13 bases in between. The CDR3 has 13 amino acids.

CDR3 protein: CASRPTGGRETQYF. DNA of the CDR3: TGTGCCAGCAGGCCGACAGGGGGCAGGGAGACCCAGTACTTC. V is TRBV7-2 and J is TRBJ2-5, with 10 bases that match TRBD1. Trimming removed 6 bases from V and 5 bases from J; junction bases left unmatched: 6. The V gene's germline CDR1 is SGHTA and CDR2 FQGNSA. There are 14 residues in the CDR3.

The count of this clone is one. The rearrangement joins TRBV6-5 to TRBJ2-2; D perhaps matches TRBD2 (6 bases). The germline V and J ends were trimmed by 2 bases and 1 base, with 8 bases remaining between them. CDR1 is MNHEY and CDR2 is SVGAGI in the germline V gene. This CDR3 is 15 amino acids long. The CDR3 region has the DNA TGTGCCAGCAGTTACGGGACTGGGAACACCGGGGAGCTGTTTTTT. Amino acid sequence: CASSYGTGNTGELFF.

In regard to this clone: Other nucleotide sequences in the sample specify the same CDR3. The chain recombines TRBV9 with TRBJ1-2; TRBD1 matches at 8 bases. Germline V CDR1 and CDR2: SGDLS, YYNGEE. This CDR3 comprises 13 residues. V gave up 4 bases and J gave up 5 bases; unmatched junction bases: 4. The CDR3 coding sequence is TGTGCCAGCAGCCCGGACAGGGAATATGGCTACACCTTC. Its translation: CASSPDREYGYTF.

This chain links TRBV7-6 with TRBJ2-3; D possibly matches TRBD1 or TRBD2 (5 bases each). The germline V and J ends were trimmed by 5 bases and 6 bases, with 15 bases remaining between them. The CDR3 is 14 residues long. Per germline, CDR1 SGHVS and CDR2 FNYEAQ. Here the CDR3 DNA reads TGTGCCAGCAGCCCAGGGCTAGCATCGGATACGCAGTATTTT. Amino acid sequence: CASSPGLASDTQYF.

The rearrangement links TRBV28 to TRBJ1-3, with D tentatively TRBD1 (5 bases). The CDR3 runs 14 residues. The germline V and J ends were trimmed by 8 bases and 2 bases, with 13 bases remaining between them. The germline V gene encodes CDR1 MDHEN and CDR2 SYDVKM. CDR3 DNA sequence: TGTGCCAGCCGCGACAGTATTGCTGGAAACACCATATATTTT. Translation gives CASRDSIAGNTIYF.

This clone was counted only a few times. This chain connects TRBV2 to TRBJ2-7; D possibly corresponds to TRBD1 (6 bases). The length of the CDR3 is 17 residues. V gave up 4 bases and J gave up 5 bases, with 24 bases separating them. Looked up from germline, CDR1 is SNHLY and CDR2 is FYNNEI. The CDR3 protein is CASSVLVTGIRSDEQYF. As DNA, the CDR3 is TGTGCCAGCAGTGTTTTAGTAACAGGGATCCGGTCGGACGAGCAGTACTTC.